The 7 T cell receptor beta chains listed next were all sequenced from one sample in a study of radiation and T cells in renal cell carcinoma. The treatment here: 15 Gy SBRT to primary tumor, nephrectomy 4 weeks later. Using immunoSEQ multiplex PCR, the repertoire was profiled, and TCRdb retains in-frame clones only, with some absent. The repertoire consists of about 24,000 clones, with around 46% occurring once and the leading ten covering 16%. Material: tumor tissue, obtained from a patient whose treatment included radiotherapy and nephrectomy. The source of these receptors is a woman aged 50 to 65 with renal cell carcinoma.

The gene calls are TRBV7-9 and TRBJ1-2; 10 bases map to TRBD1. Germline V CDR1 and CDR2: SEHNR, FQNEAQ (reference sequence). J was trimmed by 5 bases and V by 5 bases; bases with no gene match: 11. The CDR3 loop spans 16 amino acids. For the CDR3, the DNA is TGTGCCAGCAGCCCTGGGACAGGGGAAAGAGGTTATGGCTACACCTTC. It is translated as CASSPGTGERGYGYTF. The entire variable domain, with the rest obtained from reference TRBV7-9 and TRBJ1-2, is as follows: DTGVSQNPRHKITKRGQNVTFRCDPISEHNRLYWYRQTLGQGPEFLTYFQNEAQLEKSRLLSDRFSAERPKGSFSTLEIQRTEQGDSAMYLCASSPGTGERGYGYTFGSGTRLTVV.

The chain combines TRBV5-6 with TRBJ2-7; D may correspond to TRBD1 or TRBD2 (6 bases each). Germline CDR1 is SGHDT and CDR2 is YYEEEE. The V and J ends lost 1 base and 5 bases respectively, with 7 bases between them. The CDR3 spans 12 residues. CDR3 nucleotide sequence: TGTGCCAGCAGCTTGAGGGGGGACGAGCAGTACTTC. Translating it yields CASSLRGDEQYF.

The chain employs TRBV29-1 and TRBJ2-2; D might be TRBD2 (5 bases). Germline CDR1 is SQVTM and CDR2 is ANQGSEA. The CDR3 consists of 14 residues. Trimming removed 0 bases at V and 6 bases at J, with 11 bases between. The CDR3 sequence is CSVEDSALAGELFF. In DNA, the CDR3 is TGCAGCGTTGAAGATAGCGCATTGGCCGGGGAGCTGTTTTTT.

The chain links TRBV11-2 to TRBJ1-6, with TRBD1 matching over 7 bases. V shed 5 bases, J shed 9 bases, and the junction held 7 bases outside the gene matches. The CDR3 covers 14 residues. The germline CDR1 and CDR2 sequences are SGHAT and FQNNGV. CDR3 nucleotides: TGTGCCAGCAGCACTGGGACAGTGGCTTCACCCCTCCACTTT. Amino acids: CASSTGTVASPLHF. Together with reference TRBV11-2 and TRBJ1-6, the CDR3 gives the full variable domain: EAGVAQSPRYKIIEKRQSVAFWCNPISGHATLYWYQQILGQGPKLLIQFQNNGVVDDSQLPKDRFSAERLKGVDSTLKIQPAKLEDSAVYLCASSTGTVASPLHFGNGTRLTVT.

The chain employs TRBV10-2 and TRBJ1-4, with D perhaps matching TRBD1 (6 bases). V shed 0 bases and J shed 8 bases, with 10 bases lying between them. Looked up from germline, CDR1 is WSHSY and CDR2 is SAAADI. The CDR3 has 14 amino acids. CDR3 region: CASSESGAPEKLFF. CDR3 nucleotide sequence: TGCGCCAGCAGTGAGTCGGGGGCGCCCGAAAAACTGTTTTTT.

The chain joins TRBV5-1 to TRBJ1-5; D gene unclear. Germline V gives CDR1 SGHRS, CDR2 YFSETQ. This CDR3 region has 14 residues. Between the trimmed V and J ends, which lost 2 bases and 3 bases, there was a span of 9 bases. The CDR3, as DNA: TGCGCCAGCAGCTTCTCCGGAGTCAATCAGCCCCAGCATTTT. Translation gives CASSFSGVNQPQHF.

The gene calls are TRBV6-1 and TRBJ2-7; no firm D call. The germline gives CDR1 MNHNS, CDR2 SASEGT. This CDR3 is 13 amino acids long. V dropped 4 bases and J dropped 3 bases, with 10 bases sitting between them. The CDR3, as DNA: TGTGCCAGCAGTGTGGGGTTCGACTACGAGCAGTACTTC. Its protein product is CASSVGFDYEQYF.